Below, 16 T cell receptor beta chains from the same sample are listed, as sequenced in a study of Ad26.COV2.S vaccination and SARS-CoV-2 variants. Produced via immunoSEQ multiplex PCR; TCRdb's table is partial and in-frame only. Found here are roughly 320,000 clones, about 85% of them singletons; the top ten hold approximately 2.2%. Noted treatment: over 15 received Ad26.COV2.S at low or high dose, single or two shots; 5 received placebo; per-sample allocation not given. Sampling happened 63 days after the first vaccine or placebo injection. The sequenced sample was peripheral blood, obtained in a trial of Ad26.COV2.S vaccine versus placebo. These TCRs come from a person aged 18-65 years who received the Ad26.COV2.S COVID-19 vaccine or a placebo.

This chain joins TRBV9 and TRBJ1-3; no reliable D call. Per the germline V gene, CDR1 is SGDLS and CDR2 is YYNGEE. The CDR3 is made up of 16 amino acids. Trimming took 3 bases from V and 7 from J, leaving 20 bases between them. CDR3 region: CASSGASSVRGNTIYF. The CDR3 coding sequence is TGTGCCAGCAGCGGCGCGTCCTCGGTCCGCGGGAACACCATATATTTT.

The chain carries TRBV11-2 and TRBJ1-1, with D perhaps matching TRBD1 (5 bases). V was cut by 6 bases and J by 7 bases, with 18 bases left in between. The V gene's germline CDR1 is SGHAT and CDR2 FQNNGV. The CDR3 runs 14 residues. In DNA form, the CDR3 reads TGTGCCAGCAGTGGACCGGGACCGGGACGTGAAGCTTTCTTT. Translated: CASSGPGPGREAFF.

This clone was counted a few times. The chain links TRBV2 to TRBJ1-1, with TRBD1 matching 11 bases. The ends lost 4 bases at V and 7 bases at J; junction bases unmatched: 5. The CDR3 loop spans 14 amino acids. CDR1 and CDR2 from the germline V gene are SNHLY and FYNNEI. The chain's CDR3 is CASSVIGTGGEAFF. CDR3 coding DNA: TGTGCCAGCAGTGTAATCGGGACAGGGGGTGAAGCTTTCTTT.

This sequence joins TRBV10-3 and TRBJ2-5; no clear D gene. This CDR3 has 15 amino acids. Trimming cost V 0 bases and J 3 bases, with 11 bases left between them. Germline V gives CDR1 ENHRY, CDR2 SYGVKD. This CDR3 is CAISESIKPKETQYF. CDR3 coding DNA: TGTGCCATCAGTGAGTCGATAAAACCCAAAGAGACCCAGTACTTC.

Many counts were recorded for this clone. V gene TRBV25-1 combines with J gene TRBJ1-3, with a weak D call TRBD1 (6 bases). The ends were cut back, 7 bases at V and 3 bases at J, with 13 bases in the middle. CDR3 length: 14 amino acids. Per germline, CDR1 MGHDK and CDR2 SYGVNS. CDR3 nucleotides: TGTGCCAGCACCGCAGACAGGCTTGGAAACACCATATATTTT. It translates to CASTADRLGNTIYF.

The chain uses TRBV7-2 and TRBJ1-1, with 8 bases fitting TRBD1. CDR1 is SGHTA, CDR2 FQGNSA, per germline. This CDR3 contains 13 residues. Trimming took 1 base from V and 11 from J; bases not matched to a gene: 6. Here the CDR3 DNA reads TGTGCCAGCAGCTTAGGCGGACAGGGTGATGCTTTCTTT. This gives the protein CASSLGGQGDAFF.

The J gene is TRBJ2-7, the V gene TRBV27; TRBD2 agrees at 10 bases. Germline CDR1 MNHEY, CDR2 SMNVEV (reference sequence). The CDR3 extends over 14 amino acids. The ends lost 6 bases at V and 1 base at J; junction bases unmatched: 3. CDR3 amino acids: CASRQTSGSYEQYF. The CDR3 bases are TGTGCCAGCAGGCAGACTAGCGGGTCCTACGAGCAGTACTTC.

This chain uses TRBV28 with TRBJ2-7, with D maybe TRBD1 (5 bases). The CDR3 length is 13 residues. V lost 2 bases and J lost 4, with 9 bases in between. Germline V lookup: CDR1 MDHEN, CDR2 SYDVKM. The CDR3, as DNA: TGTGCCAGCAGTTTACCCAGGGCTTACGAGCAGTACTTC. This gives the protein CASSLPRAYEQYF.

V and J are TRBV15 and TRBJ1-3; D not certain. Trimming shortened V by 0 bases and J by 4 bases, and 13 bases separated the two germline ends. The germline V gene encodes CDR1 LNHNV and CDR2 YYDKDF (reference sequence). The CDR3 is 16 residues long. The CDR3 nucleotides are TGTGCCACCAGCAGAGATGTGGGGAAAGCAGGAAACACCATATATTTT. Protein sequence: CATSRDVGKAGNTIYF.

The gene calls are TRBV11-3 and TRBJ2-1; a possible D gene is TRBD1 (5 bases). The V gene lost 3 bases and the J gene lost 6 bases, with 15 bases spanning the gap. The V gene's germline CDR1 is SGHNT and CDR2 YENEEA. The CDR3 extends over 15 amino acids. This CDR3 is CASSFRQGQANEQFF. The CDR3 DNA follows: TGTGCCAGCAGCTTTCGGCAGGGTCAAGCCAATGAGCAGTTCTTC.

The V and J genes are TRBV18 and TRBJ1-6, with 7 positions matching TRBD1. Germline CDR1 is KGHSH and CDR2 is LQKENI. CDR3 size: 15 residues. V shed 2 bases and J 6 bases; nucleotides not matched to a gene: 4. In DNA, the CDR3 is TGTGCCAGCTCACCAAGAGGACAGGTTAATTCACCCCTCCACTTT. This gives the protein CASSPRGQVNSPLHF.

The chain uses TRBV27 and TRBJ1-5, with D possibly TRBD1 on 5 matching bases. The V gene lost 11 bases and the J gene lost 1 base, with 18 bases spanning the gap. The CDR3 is 15 amino acids. Germline loops: CDR1 MNHEY, CDR2 SMNVEV (reference sequence). The CDR3 sequence: CASSLGGWSNQPQHF. In nucleotides, the CDR3 is TGTGCCTCCTCCCTGGGGGGTTGGAGCAATCAGCCCCAGCATTTT.

The J gene is TRBJ1-6, the V gene TRBV19; 7 nucleotides align to TRBD1. V lost 2 bases, J lost 12 bases, and 10 bases stayed unmatched. The germline V gene has CDR1 LNHDA and CDR2 SQIVND (reference sequence). CDR3 length: 15 amino acids. The CDR3: CASSIKPDRLRPLHF. CDR3 nucleotide sequence: TGTGCCAGTAGTATAAAACCGGACAGGCTAAGACCCCTCCACTTT.

The chain combines TRBV6-5 with TRBJ2-7; D call uncertain. Germline CDR1 reads MNHEY; CDR2 reads SVGAGI. The CDR3 extends over 11 amino acids. V lost 5 bases to trimming and J lost 4 bases, with 6 bases between them. The CDR3, as DNA: TGTGCCAGCAGTATGGGATACGAGCAGTACTTC. Amino acids: CASSMGYEQYF.

This chain links TRBV4-1 with TRBJ1-3, with unresolved D. V was pared by 1 base and J by 0 bases, with 7 bases between. The CDR3 loop spans 15 amino acids. Germline CDR1 reads MGHRA; CDR2 reads YSYEKL. CDR3: CASSQAHFSGNTIYF. The CDR3 DNA reads as TGCGCCAGCAGCCAAGCCCATTTCTCTGGAAACACCATATATTTT.

The chain employs TRBV27 and TRBJ1-1; tentative D call: TRBD1 (6 bases). CDR3 length: 14 amino acids. Germline values: CDR1 MNHEY, CDR2 SMNVEV (reference sequence). The V and J ends lost 0 bases and 4 bases respectively, with 9 bases between them. The CDR3, as DNA: TGTGCCAGCAGTTTATCGAACAGGGCCACTGAAGCTTTCTTT. Residues: CASSLSNRATEAFF.